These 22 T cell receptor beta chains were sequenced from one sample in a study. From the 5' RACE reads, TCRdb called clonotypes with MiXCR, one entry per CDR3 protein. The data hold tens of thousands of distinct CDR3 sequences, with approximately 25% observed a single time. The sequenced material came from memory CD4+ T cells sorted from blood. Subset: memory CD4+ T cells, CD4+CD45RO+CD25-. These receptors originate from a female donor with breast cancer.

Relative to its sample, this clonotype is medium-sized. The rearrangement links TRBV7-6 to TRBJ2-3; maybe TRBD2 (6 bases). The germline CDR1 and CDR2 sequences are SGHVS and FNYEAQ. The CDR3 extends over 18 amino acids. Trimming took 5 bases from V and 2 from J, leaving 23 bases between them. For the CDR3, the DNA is TGTGCCAGCAGCCCCCCTGCGGGATCGGGGTTTTCCACAGATACGCAGTATTTT. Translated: CASSPPAGSGFSTDTQYF.

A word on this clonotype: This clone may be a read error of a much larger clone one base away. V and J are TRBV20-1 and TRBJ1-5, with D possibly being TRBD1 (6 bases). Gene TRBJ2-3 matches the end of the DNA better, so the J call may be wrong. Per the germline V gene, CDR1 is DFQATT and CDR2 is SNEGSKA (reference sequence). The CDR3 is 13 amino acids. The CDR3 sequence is CSARVRGRQPQYF. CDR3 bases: TGCAGTGCTAGAGTCAGGGGAAGGCAGCCCCAGTATTTT.

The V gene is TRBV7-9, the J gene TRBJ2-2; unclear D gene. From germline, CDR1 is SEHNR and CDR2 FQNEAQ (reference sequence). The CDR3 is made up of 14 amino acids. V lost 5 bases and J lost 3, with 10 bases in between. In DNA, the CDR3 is TGTGCCAGCAGCCCGGCAATTTACACCGGGGAGCTGTTTTTT. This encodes CASSPAIYTGELFF.

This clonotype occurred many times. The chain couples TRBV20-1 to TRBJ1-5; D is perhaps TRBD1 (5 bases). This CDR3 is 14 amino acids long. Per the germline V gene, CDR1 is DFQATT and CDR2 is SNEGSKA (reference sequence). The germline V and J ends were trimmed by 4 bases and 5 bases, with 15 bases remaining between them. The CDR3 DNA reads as TGCAGTGCTAACTCCGACAGTTCAGATCAGCCCCAGCATTTT. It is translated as CSANSDSSDQPQHF.

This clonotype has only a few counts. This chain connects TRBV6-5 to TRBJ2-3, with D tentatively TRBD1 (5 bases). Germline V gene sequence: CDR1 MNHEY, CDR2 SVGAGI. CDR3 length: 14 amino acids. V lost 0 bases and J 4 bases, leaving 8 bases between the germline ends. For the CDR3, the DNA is TGTGCCAGCAGTTACTCCCAACAGGCAGATACGCAGTATTTT. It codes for CASSYSQQADTQYF.

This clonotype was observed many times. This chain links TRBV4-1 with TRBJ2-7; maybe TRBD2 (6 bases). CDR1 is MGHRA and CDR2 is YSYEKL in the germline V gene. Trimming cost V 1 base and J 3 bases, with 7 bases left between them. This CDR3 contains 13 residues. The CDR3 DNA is TGCGCCAGCAGCCAAGGGGGGGACTACGAGCAGTACTTC. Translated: CASSQGGDYEQYF.

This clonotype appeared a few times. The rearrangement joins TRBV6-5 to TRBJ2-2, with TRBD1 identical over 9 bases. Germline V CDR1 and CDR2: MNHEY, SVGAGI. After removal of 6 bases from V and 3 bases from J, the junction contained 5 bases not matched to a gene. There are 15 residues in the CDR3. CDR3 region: CASRVGTGYTGELFF. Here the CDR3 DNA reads TGTGCCAGCAGGGTCGGGACAGGGTACACCGGGGAGCTGTTTTTT.

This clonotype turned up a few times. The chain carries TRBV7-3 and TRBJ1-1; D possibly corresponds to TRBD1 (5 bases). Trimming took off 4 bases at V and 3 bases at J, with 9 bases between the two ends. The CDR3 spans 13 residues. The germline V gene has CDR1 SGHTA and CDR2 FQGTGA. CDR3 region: CASSSPGDTEAFF. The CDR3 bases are TGTGCCAGCAGCTCACCGGGGGACACTGAAGCTTTCTTT.

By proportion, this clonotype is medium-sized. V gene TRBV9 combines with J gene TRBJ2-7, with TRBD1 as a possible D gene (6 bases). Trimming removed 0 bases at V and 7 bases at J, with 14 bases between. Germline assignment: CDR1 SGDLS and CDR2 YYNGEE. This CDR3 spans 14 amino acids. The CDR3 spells CASSVEGTFMEQYF. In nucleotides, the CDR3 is TGTGCCAGCAGCGTAGAAGGGACATTTATGGAGCAGTACTTC. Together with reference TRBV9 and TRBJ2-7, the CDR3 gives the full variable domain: DSGVTQTPKHLITATGQRVTLRCSPRSGDLSVYWYQQSLDQGLQFLIQYYNGEERAKGNILERFSAQQFPDLHSELNLSSLELGDSALYFCASSVEGTFMEQYFGPGTRLTVT.

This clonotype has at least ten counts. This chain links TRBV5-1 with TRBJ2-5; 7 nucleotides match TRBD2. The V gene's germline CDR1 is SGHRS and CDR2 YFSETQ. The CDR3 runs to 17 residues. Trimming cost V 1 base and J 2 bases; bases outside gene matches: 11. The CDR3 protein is CASSLRGVTAIQETQYF. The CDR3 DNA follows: TGCGCCAGCAGCTTGCGGGGGGTCACCGCCATTCAAGAGACCCAGTACTTC.

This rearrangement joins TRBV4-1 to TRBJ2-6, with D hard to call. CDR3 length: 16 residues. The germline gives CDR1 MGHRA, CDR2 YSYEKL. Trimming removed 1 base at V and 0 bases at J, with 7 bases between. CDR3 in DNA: TGCGCCAGCAGCCAAGCAGGTCTCTCTGGGGCCAACGTCCTGACTTTC. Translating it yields CASSQAGLSGANVLTF.

The CDR3 sequence is CSAWGVSVPEAFF. In nucleotides, the CDR3 is TGCAGTGCTTGGGGCGTGAGCGTTCCTGAAGCTTTCTTT. The chain has TRBV20-1 and TRBJ1-1, with D possibly being TRBD1 (5 bases). CDR3 length: 13 amino acids. Trimming took 5 bases from V and 6 from J, leaving 16 bases between them. Germline V lookup: CDR1 DFQATT, CDR2 SNEGSKA (reference sequence).

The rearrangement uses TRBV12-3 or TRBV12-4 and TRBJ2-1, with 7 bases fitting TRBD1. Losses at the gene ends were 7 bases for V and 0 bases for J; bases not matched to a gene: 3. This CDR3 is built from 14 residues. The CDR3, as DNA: TGTGCCAGCAACAGGGACAGCTCCTACAATGAGCAGTTCTTC. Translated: CASNRDSSYNEQFF.

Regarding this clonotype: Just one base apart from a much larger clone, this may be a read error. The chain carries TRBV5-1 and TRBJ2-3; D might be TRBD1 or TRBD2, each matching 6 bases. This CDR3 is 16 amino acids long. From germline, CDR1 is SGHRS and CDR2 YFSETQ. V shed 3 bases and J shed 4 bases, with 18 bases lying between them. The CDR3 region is CASSSHRDASADTQYF. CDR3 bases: TGCGCCAGCAGCTCACACAGGGATGCTAGCGCAGATACGCAGTATTTT.

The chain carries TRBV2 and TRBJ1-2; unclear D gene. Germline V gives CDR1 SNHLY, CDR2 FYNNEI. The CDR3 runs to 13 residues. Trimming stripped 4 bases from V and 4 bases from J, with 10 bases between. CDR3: CASSGEARYGYTF. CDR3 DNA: TGTGCCAGCAGTGGGGAGGCGCGCTATGGCTACACCTTC.

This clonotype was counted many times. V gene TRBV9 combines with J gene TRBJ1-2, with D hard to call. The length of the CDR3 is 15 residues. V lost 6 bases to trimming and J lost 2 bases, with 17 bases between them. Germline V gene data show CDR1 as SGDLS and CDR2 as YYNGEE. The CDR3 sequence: CASKGPQAQNYGYTF. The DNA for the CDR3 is TGTGCCAGCAAAGGTCCCCAGGCTCAAAACTATGGCTACACCTTC.

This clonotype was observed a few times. CDR3 residues: CASRLQGGNEKLFF. The CDR3, as DNA: TGTGCCAGCAGACTACAGGGGGGTAATGAAAAACTGTTTTTT. The rearrangement links TRBV6-5 to TRBJ1-4; 8 bases are shared with TRBD1. Germline CDR1 and CDR2: MNHEY and SVGAGI. After removal of 6 bases from V and 4 bases from J, the junction contained 4 bases not matched to a gene. The CDR3 covers 14 residues.

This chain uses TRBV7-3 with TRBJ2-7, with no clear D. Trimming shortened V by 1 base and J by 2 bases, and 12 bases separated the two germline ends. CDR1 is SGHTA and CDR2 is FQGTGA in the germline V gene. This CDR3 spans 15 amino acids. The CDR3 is CASSLNGGPTYEQYF. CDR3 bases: TGTGCCAGCAGCTTAAATGGCGGTCCCACCTACGAGCAGTACTTC.

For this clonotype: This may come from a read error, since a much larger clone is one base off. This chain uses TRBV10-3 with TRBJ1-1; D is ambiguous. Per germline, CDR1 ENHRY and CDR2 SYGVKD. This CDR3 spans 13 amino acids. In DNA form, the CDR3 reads TGTGCCATCAGTGAGATAGAGAACGCTGAAGCTTTCTTT. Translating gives CAISEIENAEAFF.

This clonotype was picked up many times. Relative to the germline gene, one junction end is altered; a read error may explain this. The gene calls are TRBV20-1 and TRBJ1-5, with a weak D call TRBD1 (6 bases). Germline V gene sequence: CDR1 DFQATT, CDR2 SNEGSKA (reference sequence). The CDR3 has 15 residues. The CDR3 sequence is CSARGGQYSYQPQHF. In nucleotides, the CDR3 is TGCAGTGCTAGAGGTGGACAGTATAGCTATCAGCCCCAGCATTTT.

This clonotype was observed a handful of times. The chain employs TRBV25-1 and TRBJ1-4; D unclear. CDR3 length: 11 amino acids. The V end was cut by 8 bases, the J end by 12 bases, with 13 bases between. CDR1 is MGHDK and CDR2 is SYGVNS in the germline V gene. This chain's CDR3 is CASHGPGELFF. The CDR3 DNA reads TGTGCCAGCCACGGACCGGGAGAACTGTTTTTT.

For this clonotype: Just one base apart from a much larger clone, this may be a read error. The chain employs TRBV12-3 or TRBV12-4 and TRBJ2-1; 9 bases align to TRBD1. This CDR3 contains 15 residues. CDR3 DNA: TGTGCCAGCAGTTTCGCGGGACAGGGCCACAATGAGCAGCTCTTC. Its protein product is CASSFAGQGHNEQLF.